This T cell receptor beta chain was obtained from a study of blood T cells in healthy people across ages. Study-wide findings and caveats: Compared with aged donors, long-lived donors showed fewer expanded clones, suggesting selection.

Together with a sample-barcoded 5' primer, a J-beta primer mix was included in a second PCR lasting roughly 6 to 12 cycles. Each cDNA molecule carried a tag from a template-switch adaptor that contained 12 random nucleotides. In TCRdb, the 5' RACE reads were re-called with MiXCR into one record per CDR3 protein. The sample contains 700,000 to 900,000 distinct CDR3 sequences, approximately 53% of which appear only once. Each sample yielded at least 5 micrograms of PBMC total RNA. On this clonotype: Its antigen is not identified.

Germline CDR1 is LGHDT and CDR2 is YNNKEL (reference sequence). The V and J ends lost 0 bases and 2 bases respectively, with 8 bases between them. The CDR3 runs to 15 residues. The J gene is TRBJ1-3, the V gene TRBV3-1, with D possibly matching TRBD1 (5 bases). The sequence was collected from a man aged 80 or over in good health. Sequencing was done on a sample of blood. The CDR3 loop is CASSQDRGAGNTIYF. For the CDR3, the DNA is TGTGCCAGCAGCCAAGACAGAGGGGCTGGAAACACCATATATTTT.